This TCR beta chain was sequenced for a study of T cell repertoires in cytomegalovirus infection. Study outcomes and limitations: Dominant in the ex vivo response were TCR beta clonotypes restricted by HLA-C and specific for CMV.

A single record per CDR3 protein comes from TCRdb applying MiXCR to the reads. This table holds roughly 570,000 distinct CDR3 sequences, roughly 42% found once. This clonotype was counted a few times. The target antigen is unknown. The sample in question was cultured PBMCs, obtained from culture after CMV antigen stimulation. The source of this sequence is a human donor in good health (CMV status not recorded). Some clones in this sample may be carry-over from other donors' samples.

CDR3 region: CASSPGGDTYNEQFF. The DNA of the CDR3 is TGTGCCAGCAGCCCCGGGGGGGATACCTACAATGAGCAGTTCTTC. J is TRBJ2-1 and V is TRBV7-6; 8 bases are a match to TRBD2. CDR3 size: 15 residues. Germline V gene data show CDR1 as SGHVS and CDR2 as FNYEAQ. The V and J ends lost 5 bases and 2 bases, in that order; junction bases with no gene match: 5.